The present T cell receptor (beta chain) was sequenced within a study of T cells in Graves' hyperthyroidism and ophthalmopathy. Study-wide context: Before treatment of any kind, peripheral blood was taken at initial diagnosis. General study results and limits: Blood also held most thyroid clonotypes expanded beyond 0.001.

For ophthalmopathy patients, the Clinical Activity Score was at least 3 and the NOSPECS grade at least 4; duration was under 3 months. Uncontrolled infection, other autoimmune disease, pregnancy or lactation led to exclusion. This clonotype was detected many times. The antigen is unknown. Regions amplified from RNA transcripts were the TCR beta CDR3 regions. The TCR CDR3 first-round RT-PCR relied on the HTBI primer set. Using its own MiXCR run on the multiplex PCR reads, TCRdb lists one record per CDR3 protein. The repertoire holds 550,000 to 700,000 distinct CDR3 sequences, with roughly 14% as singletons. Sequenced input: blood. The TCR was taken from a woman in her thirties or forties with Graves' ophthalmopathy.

The CDR3 DNA reads as TGCGCCAGCAGCTTGACTAGCGGGGAAGTTTTGGAGCAGTACTTC. Its translation: CASSLTSGEVLEQYF. The chain combines TRBV5-1 with TRBJ2-7; 10 bases are a match to TRBD2. Per the germline V gene, CDR1 is SGHRS and CDR2 is YFSETQ. The junction had 8 bases not matched to a gene; V was cut back by 1 base and J by 7 bases. The CDR3 length is 15 residues.